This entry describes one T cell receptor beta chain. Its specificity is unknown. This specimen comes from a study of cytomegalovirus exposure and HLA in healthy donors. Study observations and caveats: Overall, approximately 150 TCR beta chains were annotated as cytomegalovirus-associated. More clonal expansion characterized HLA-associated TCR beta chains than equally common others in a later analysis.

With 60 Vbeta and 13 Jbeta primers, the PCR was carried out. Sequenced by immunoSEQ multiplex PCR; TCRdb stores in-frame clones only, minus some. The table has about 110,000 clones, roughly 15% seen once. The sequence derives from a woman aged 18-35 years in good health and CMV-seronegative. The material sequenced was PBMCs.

Written as DNA, the CDR3 is TGTGCCAGCTTGACGGGGGGGCCCGGACAAGAGACCCAGTACTTC. As protein: CASLTGGPGQETQYF. V gene TRBV5-4 combines with J gene TRBJ2-5, with 8 bases that match TRBD2. The CDR3 loop spans 15 amino acids. Unmatched junction bases numbered 10, after V lost 7 bases and J lost 2 bases. Per the germline V gene, CDR1 is SGHNT and CDR2 is YYREEE (reference sequence).